This T cell receptor beta chain derives from a study of OX40 agonist ivuxolimab in advanced cancers. For context, the study as a whole: Ivuxolimab was a fully human IgG2 agonistic monoclonal antibody targeting the costimulatory receptor OX40 (CD134). Among the approximately 50 dose-escalation patients, some 20 had hepatocellular carcinoma, around 15 melanoma, 9 renal cell carcinoma and 9 head and neck cancer. Partial responses occurred in three dose-escalation patients: two with cutaneous melanoma and one with hepatocellular carcinoma. Intravenous ivuxolimab was administered to patients every 2 weeks at six dose levels: 0.01, 0.1, 0.3, 1.5, 3 and 10 mg/kg. Prior anti-PD-1, anti-PD-L1 or anti-CTLA-4 therapy was permitted, and 40% of dose-escalation patients had received checkpoint inhibitors. The point of sequencing TCRbeta in the periphery was to test whether ivuxolimab changed TCR sequence diversity and drove clonal T-cell expansion. The paper reports the monotherapy dose-escalation portion (N of about 50 patients) of the phase I ivuxolimab trial. In the dose-escalation cohort, 75% to 85% of patients were male, and the mean age was approximately 60 years with a range of roughly 23 to 79.

To sequence the TCRbeta CDR3 region, genomic DNA was isolated from the sorted cells. The immunoSEQ Assay was used for sequencing of TCRbeta CDR3 regions. TCRdb provides this immuneACCESS table in a form limited to in-frame rearrangements. Some clones are lacking; in checked studies, under half of them reflect an unresolved V gene, and why the rest are absent is not known. Recorded for this sample are tens of thousands of clones; 85% of them occurred a single time. The ten largest clones capture under 3.5% of the sample. Patients with a history of autoimmune disease or receiving systemic immunosuppression were excluded from the trial. Peripheral blood for TCR sequencing was drawn from every dose cohort at baseline, at cycle 4 day 1 and at cycle 7 day 1. The samples were taken from a phase I, first-in-human, multicenter, open-label dose-escalation trial of ivuxolimab. The trial enrolled adults with locally advanced or metastatic head and neck squamous cell, hepatocellular, melanoma or renal cell carcinoma. CD4+ and CD8+ T cells were sorted separately from peripheral blood before TCR sequencing.

Details on this clone: Its antigen remains unidentified. No much larger clone exists at a distance of one base, and base qualities are not known.

Study-wide findings and limitations: In the 0.1-3.0 mg/kg groups, partial responders had among the lowest normalized peripheral clonal expansion, particularly in CD8+ T cells. After ivuxolimab, expanded clones were on average more numerous among CD8+ T cells than among CD4+ T cells. Low levels of normalized T-cell clonal expansion were also seen in some patients who did not respond. The antigen specificity of the peripheral T cells that underwent clonal expansion was not determined. At doses of 0.1 to 3.0 mg/kg, clonal expansion of both CD4+ and CD8+ blood T cells was observed from baseline to week 6.

The germline V gene sets CDR1 to SGHRS and CDR2 to YFSETQ. Trimming takes 2 bases from V and 9 bases from J, and the germline ends sit 18 bases apart. The CDR3 contains 16 residues, cysteine and phenylalanine counted. CDR3 DNA only is kept here, 48 bases in frame from base 1. The specimen was CD4+ or CD8+ T cells sorted from blood, collected in a trial of the OX40 agonist ivuxolimab. This receptor was identified in an adult with an advanced solid tumor such as melanoma, head and neck, liver or kidney cancer. The chain employs TRBV5-1 and TRBJ1-6; TRBD1 is a weak D gene call, 5 bases matching. CDR3 reads: CASSFSQGGIGSPLHF. The nucleotides read TGCGCCAGCAGCTTTAGTCAGGGAGGAATAGGTTCACCCCTCCACTTT.